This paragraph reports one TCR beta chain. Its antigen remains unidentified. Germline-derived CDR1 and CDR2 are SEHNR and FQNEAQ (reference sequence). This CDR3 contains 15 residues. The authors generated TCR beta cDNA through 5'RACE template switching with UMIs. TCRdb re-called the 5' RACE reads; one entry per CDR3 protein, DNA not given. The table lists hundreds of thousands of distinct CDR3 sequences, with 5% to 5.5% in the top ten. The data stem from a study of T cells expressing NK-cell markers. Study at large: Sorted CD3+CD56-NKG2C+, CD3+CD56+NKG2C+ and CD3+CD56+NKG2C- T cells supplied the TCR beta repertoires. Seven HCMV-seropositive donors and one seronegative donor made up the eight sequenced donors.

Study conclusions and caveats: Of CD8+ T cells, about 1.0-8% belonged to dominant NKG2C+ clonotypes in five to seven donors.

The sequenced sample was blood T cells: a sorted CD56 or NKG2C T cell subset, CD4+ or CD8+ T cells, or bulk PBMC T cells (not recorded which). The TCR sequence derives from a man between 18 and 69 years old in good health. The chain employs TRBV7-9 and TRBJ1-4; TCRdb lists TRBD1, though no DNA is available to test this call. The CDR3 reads CASSYRGAQGEKLFF. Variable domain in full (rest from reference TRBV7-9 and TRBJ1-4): DTGVSQNPRHKITKRGQNVTFRCDPISEHNRLYWYRQTLGQGPEFLTYFQNEAQLEKSRLLSDRFSAERPKGSFSTLEIQRTEQGDSAMYLCASSYRGAQGEKLFFGSGTQLSVL.